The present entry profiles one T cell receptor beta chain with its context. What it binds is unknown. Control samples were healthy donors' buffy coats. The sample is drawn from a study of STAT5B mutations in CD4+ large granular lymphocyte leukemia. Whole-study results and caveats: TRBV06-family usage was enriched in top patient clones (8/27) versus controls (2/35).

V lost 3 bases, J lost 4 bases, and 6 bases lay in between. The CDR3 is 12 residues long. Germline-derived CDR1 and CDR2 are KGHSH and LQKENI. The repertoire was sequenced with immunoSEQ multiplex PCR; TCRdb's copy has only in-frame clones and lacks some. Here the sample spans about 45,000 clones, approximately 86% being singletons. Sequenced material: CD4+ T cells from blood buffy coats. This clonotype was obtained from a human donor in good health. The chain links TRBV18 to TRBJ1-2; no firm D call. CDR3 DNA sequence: TGTGCCAGCTCACCCACCGTCTATGGCTACACCTTC. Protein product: CASSPTVYGYTF.